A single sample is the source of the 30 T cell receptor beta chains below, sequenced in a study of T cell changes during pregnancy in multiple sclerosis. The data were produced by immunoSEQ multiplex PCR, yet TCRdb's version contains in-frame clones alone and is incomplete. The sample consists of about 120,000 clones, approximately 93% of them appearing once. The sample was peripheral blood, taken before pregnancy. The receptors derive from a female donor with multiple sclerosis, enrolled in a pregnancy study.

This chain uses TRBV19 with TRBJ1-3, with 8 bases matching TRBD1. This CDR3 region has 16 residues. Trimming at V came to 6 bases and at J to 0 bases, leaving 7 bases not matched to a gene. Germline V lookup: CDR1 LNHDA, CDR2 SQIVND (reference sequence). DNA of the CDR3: TGTGCCAGTAGCCTGGGACAGGATTCCTCTGGAAACACCATATATTTT. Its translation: CASSLGQDSSGNTIYF.

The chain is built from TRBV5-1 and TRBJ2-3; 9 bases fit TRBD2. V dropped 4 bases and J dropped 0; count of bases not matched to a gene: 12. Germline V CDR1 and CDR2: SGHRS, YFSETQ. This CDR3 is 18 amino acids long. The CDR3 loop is CASSLQWAGGTSTDTQYF. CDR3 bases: TGCGCCAGCAGCCTCCAGTGGGCGGGAGGGACTAGCACAGATACGCAGTATTTT.

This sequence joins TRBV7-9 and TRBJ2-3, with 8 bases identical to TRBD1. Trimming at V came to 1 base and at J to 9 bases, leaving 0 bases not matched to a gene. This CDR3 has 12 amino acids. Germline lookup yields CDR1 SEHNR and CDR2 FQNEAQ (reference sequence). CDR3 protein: CASSLGQGTQYF. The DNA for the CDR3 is TGTGCCAGCAGCTTAGGACAGGGGACGCAGTATTTT.

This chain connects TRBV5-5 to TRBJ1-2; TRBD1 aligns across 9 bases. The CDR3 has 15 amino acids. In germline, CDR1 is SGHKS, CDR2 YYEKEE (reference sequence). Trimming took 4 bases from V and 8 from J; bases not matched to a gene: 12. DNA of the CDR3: TGTGCCAGCAGCCCAACATCCGACAGGGGGAAAGGCTACACCTTC. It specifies CASSPTSDRGKGYTF.

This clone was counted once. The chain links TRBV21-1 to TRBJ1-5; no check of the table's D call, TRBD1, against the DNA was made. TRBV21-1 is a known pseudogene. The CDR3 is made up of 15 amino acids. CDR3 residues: CASSSPGQGGQPQHF. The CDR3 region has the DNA TGTGCCAGCAGCTCTCCGGGACAGGGTGGACAGCCCCAGCATTTT.

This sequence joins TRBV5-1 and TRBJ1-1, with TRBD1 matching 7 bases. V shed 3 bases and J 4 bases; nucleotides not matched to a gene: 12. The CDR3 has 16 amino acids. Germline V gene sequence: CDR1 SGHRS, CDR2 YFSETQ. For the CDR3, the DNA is TGCGCCAGCAGCTCTACAACGGGACAGTGGGGCACTGAAGCTTTCTTT. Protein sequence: CASSSTTGQWGTEAFF.

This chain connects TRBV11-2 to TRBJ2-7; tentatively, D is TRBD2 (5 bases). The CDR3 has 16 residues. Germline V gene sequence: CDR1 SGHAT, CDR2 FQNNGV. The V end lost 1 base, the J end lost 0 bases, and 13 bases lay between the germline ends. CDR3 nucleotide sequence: TGTGCCAGCAGCTTAGGGTGGGAGAGAGACTCCTACGAGCAGTACTTC. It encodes CASSLGWERDSYEQYF.

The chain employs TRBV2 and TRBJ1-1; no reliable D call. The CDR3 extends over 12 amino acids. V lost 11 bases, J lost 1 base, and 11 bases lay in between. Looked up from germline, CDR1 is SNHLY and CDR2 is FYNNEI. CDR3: CAGIQRNTEAFF. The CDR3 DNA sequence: TGTGCCGGAATACAGAGGAACACTGAAGCTTTCTTT.

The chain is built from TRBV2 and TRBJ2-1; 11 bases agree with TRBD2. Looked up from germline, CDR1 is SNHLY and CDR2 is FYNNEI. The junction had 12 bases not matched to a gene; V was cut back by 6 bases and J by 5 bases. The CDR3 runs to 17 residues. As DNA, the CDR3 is TGTGCCAGCAGGAGGGGATTTAGCGGGAGGGCCAACAATGAGCAGTTCTTC. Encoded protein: CASRRGFSGRANNEQFF.

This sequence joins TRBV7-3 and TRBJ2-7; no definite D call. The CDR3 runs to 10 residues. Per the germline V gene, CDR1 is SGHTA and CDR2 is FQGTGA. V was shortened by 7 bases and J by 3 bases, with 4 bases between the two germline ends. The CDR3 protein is CASIHYEQYF. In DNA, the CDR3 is TGTGCCAGCATCCACTACGAGCAGTACTTC.

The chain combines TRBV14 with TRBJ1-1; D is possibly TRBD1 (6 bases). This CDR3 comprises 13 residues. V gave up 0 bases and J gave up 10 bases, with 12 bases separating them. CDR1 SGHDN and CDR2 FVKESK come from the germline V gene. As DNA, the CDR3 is TGTGCCAGCAGCCAAGATCGGACAGCACGAGCTTTCTTT. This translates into CASSQDRTARAFF.

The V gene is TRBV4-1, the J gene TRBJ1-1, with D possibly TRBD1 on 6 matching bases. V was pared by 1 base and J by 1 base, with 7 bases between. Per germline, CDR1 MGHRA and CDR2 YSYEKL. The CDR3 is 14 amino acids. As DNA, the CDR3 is TGCGCCAGCAGCCAAGTGGACAGGAACACTGAAGCTTTCTTT. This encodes CASSQVDRNTEAFF.

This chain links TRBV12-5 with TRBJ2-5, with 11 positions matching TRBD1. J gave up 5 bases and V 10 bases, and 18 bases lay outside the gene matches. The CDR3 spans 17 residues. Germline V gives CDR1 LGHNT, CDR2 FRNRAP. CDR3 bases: TGTGCTACTCCACCTACCGGGACAGGGGGTCTTGGGGAGACCCAGTACTTC. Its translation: CATPPTGTGGLGETQYF.

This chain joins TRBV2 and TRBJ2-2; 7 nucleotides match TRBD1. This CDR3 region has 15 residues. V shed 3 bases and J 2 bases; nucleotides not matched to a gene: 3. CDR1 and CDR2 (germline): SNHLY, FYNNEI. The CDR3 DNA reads TGTGCCAGCAGTGAGGACAGGCATAACACCGGGGAGCTGTTTTTT. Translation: CASSEDRHNTGELFF.

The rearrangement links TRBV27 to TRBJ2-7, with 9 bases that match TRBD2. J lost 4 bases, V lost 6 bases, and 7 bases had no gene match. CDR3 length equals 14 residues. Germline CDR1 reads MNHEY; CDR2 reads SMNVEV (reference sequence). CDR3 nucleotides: TGTGCCAGCAGGGGACTAGCTGTGGGGTACGAGCAGTACTTC. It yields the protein CASRGLAVGYEQYF.

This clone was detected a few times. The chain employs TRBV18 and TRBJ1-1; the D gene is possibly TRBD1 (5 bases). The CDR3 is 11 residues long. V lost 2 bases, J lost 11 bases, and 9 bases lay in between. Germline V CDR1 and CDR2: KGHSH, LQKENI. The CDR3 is CASSPKEGAFF. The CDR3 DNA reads TGTGCCAGCTCACCAAAGGAGGGGGCTTTCTTT.

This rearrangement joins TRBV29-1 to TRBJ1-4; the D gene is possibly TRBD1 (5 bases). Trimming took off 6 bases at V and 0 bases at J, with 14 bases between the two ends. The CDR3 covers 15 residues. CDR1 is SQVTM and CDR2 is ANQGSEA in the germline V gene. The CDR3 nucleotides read TGCAGCGTCTGGGGCACAACTGCAACTAATGAAAAACTGTTTTTT. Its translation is CSVWGTTATNEKLFF. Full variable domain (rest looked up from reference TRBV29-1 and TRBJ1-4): SAVISQKPSRDICQRGTSLTIQCQVDSQVTMMFWYRQQPGQSLTLIATANQGSEATYESGFVIDKFPISRPNLTFSTLTVSNMSPEDSSIYLCSVWGTTATNEKLFFGSGTQLSVL.

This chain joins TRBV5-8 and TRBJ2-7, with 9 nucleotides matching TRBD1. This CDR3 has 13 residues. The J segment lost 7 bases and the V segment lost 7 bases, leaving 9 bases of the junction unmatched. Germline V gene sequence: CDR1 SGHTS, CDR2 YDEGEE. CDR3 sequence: CASSGQGPLEQYF. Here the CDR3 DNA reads TGTGCCAGCTCGGGACAGGGACCTCTTGAGCAGTACTTC. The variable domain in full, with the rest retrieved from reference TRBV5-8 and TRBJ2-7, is EAGVTQSPTHLIKTRGQQATLRCSPISGHTSVYWYQQALGLGLQFLLWYDEGEERNRGNFPPRFSGRQFPNYSSELNVNALELEDSALYLCASSGQGPLEQYFGPGTRLTVT.

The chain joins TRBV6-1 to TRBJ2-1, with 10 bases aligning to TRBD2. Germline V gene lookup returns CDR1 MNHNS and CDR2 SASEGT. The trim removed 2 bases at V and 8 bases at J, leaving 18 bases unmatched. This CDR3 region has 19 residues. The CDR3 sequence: CASSEYEGRASGSLDEQFF. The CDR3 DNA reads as TGTGCCAGCAGTGAATACGAAGGTCGGGCTAGCGGGAGTTTAGATGAGCAGTTCTTC.

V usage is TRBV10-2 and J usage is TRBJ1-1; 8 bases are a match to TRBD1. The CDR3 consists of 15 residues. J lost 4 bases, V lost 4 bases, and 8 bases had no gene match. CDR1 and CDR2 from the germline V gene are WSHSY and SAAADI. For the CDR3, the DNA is TGCGCCAGCAGTGGGAGGACAGGGAGGAGCACTGAAGCTTTCTTT. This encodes CASSGRTGRSTEAFF.

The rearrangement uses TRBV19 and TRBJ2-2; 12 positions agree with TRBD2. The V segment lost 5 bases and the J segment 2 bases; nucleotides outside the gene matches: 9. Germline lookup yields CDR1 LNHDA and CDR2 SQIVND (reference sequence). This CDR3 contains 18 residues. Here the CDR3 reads CASSPRTSGALNTGELFF. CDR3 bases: TGTGCCAGTAGTCCTCGGACTAGCGGGGCCCTAAACACCGGGGAGCTGTTTTTT.

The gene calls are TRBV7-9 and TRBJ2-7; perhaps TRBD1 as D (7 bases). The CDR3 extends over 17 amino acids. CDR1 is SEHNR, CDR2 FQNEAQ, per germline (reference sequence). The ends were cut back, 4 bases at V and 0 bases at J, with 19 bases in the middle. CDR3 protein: CASSSGGTVGLSYEQYF. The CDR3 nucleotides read TGTGCCAGCAGCTCAGGGGGGACAGTGGGCCTCTCCTACGAGCAGTACTTC.

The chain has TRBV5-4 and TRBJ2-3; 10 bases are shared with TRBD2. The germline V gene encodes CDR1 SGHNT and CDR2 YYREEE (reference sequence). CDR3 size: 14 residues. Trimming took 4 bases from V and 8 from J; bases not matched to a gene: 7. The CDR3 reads CASSPTSGIVTQYF. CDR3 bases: TGTGCCAGCAGCCCTACTAGCGGGATAGTTACGCAGTATTTT.

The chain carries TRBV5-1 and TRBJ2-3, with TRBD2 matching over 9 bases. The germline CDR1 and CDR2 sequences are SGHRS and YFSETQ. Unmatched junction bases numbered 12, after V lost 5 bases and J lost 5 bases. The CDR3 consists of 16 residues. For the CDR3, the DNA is TGCGCCAGCAGTCCTACGGGGCTAGCGGGGTTAGATACGCAGTATTTT. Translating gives CASSPTGLAGLDTQYF.

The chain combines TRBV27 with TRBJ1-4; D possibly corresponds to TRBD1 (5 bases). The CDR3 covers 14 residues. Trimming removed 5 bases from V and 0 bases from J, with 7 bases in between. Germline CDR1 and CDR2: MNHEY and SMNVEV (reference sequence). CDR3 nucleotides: TGTGCCAGCAGTGGGGCGGCAACTAATGAAAAACTGTTTTTT. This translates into CASSGAATNEKLFF.

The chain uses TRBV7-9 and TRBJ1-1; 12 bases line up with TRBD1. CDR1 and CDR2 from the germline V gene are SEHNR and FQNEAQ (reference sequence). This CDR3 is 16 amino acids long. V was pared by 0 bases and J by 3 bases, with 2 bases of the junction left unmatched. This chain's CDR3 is CASSLAGQGADTEAFF. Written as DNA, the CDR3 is TGTGCCAGCAGCTTAGCGGGACAGGGGGCGGACACTGAAGCTTTCTTT.

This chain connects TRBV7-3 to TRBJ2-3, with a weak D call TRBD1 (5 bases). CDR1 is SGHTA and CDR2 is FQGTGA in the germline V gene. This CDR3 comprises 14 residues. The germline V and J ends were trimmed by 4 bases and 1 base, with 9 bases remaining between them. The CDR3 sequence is CASSYLGGTDTQYF. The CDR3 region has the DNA TGTGCCAGCAGCTACCTAGGGGGCACAGATACGCAGTATTTT.

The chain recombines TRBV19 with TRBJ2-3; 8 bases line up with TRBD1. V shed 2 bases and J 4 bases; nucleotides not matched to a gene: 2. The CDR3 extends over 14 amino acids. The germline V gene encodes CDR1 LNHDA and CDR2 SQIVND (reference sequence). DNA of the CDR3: TGTGCCAGTAGTATACAGGGGGCCGCAGATACGCAGTATTTT. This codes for CASSIQGAADTQYF. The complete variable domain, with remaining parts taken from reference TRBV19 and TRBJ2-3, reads DGGITQSPKYLFRKEGQNVTLSCEQNLNHDAMYWYRQDPGQGLRLIYYSQIVNDFQKGDIAEGYSVSREKKESFPLTVTSAQKNPTAFYLCASSIQGAADTQYFGPGTRLTVL.

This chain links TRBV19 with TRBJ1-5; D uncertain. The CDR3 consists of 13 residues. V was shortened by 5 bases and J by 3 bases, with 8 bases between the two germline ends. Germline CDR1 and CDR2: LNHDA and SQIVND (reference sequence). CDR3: CASSSVINQPQHF. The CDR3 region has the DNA TGTGCCAGTAGTTCGGTTATCAATCAGCCCCAGCATTTT.

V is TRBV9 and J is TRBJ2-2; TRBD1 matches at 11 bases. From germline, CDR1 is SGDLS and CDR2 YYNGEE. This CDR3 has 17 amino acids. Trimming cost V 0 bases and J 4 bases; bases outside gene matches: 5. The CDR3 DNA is TGTGCCAGCAGCGTAGGCTGGGGACAGGGGGGCACCGGGGAGCTGTTTTTT. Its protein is CASSVGWGQGGTGELFF.